The rows below give T cell receptor beta chains drawn from one sample of a study of blood T cell repertoires in COVID-19. Produced via immunoSEQ multiplex PCR; TCRdb's table is partial and in-frame only. The data contain 200,000 to 300,000 clones, approximately 86% of them singletons. Specimen: PBMCs or T cells enriched from blood (not recorded which). The receptor set was obtained from a woman aged 18-35 years who had recovered from COVID-19. CDR3s include the opening cysteine and the closing phenylalanine or tryptophan. A D gene is named only where the DNA matches it firmly. A row's size may be missing; if present it is once, few, many or a size class.

V gene	J gene	clone size	D gene	CDR3 protein	CDR3 DNA
TRBV9	TRBJ2-5	NA	TRBD2	CASSVRLAGDQETQYF	TGTGCCAGCAGCGTAAGACTAGCGGGGGACCAAGAGACCCAGTACTTC
TRBV6-5	TRBJ1-6	NA	TRBD1	CASLDTGTGSSPLHF	TGTGCCAGCCTAGATACCGGGACAGGGAGTTCACCCCTCCACTTT
TRBV5-4	TRBJ2-7	NA	TRBD1	CASSLGQGISYEQYF	TGTGCCAGCAGCTTGGGACAGGGCATCTCCTACGAGCAGTACTTC
TRBV9	TRBJ1-3	NA	NA	CASSVAGDKGNTIYF	TGTGCCAGCAGCGTAGCAGGGGATAAAGGAAACACCATATATTTT
TRBV5-4	TRBJ2-7	NA	TRBD1	CASSLGWDRGYEQYF	TGTGCCAGCAGCTTGGGTTGGGACAGGGGCTACGAGCAGTACTTC
TRBV28	TRBJ1-6	NA	NA	CASSTDSSYNSPLHF	TGTGCCAGCAGTACAGATAGCTCCTATAATTCACCCCTCCACTTT
TRBV7-7	TRBJ2-2	NA	NA	CASSTNRIGGELFF	TGTGCCAGCAGCACCAACAGGATCGGAGGGGAGCTGTTTTTT
TRBV5-1	TRBJ2-7	NA	TRBD2	CASSFTLAGGSEQYF	TGCGCCAGCAGCTTCACACTAGCGGGAGGATCCGAGCAGTACTTC
TRBV15	TRBJ2-1	NA	TRBD1	CASTGSSYNEQFF	TGTGCCTCGACAGGGAGCTCCTACAATGAGCAGTTCTTC
TRBV4-1	TRBJ1-6	NA	NA	CASSQSGFPPNSPLHF	TGCGCCAGCAGCCAATCAGGGTTTCCACCTAATTCACCCCTCCACTTT
TRBV2	TRBJ1-2	NA	TRBD1	CAILTGHGYTF	TGTGCCATATTGACAGGGCACGGCTACACCTTC
TRBV5-6	TRBJ1-2	NA	NA	CASRSGFYGYTF	TGTGCCAGCAGATCAGGGTTTTATGGCTACACCTTC
TRBV4-1	TRBJ1-3	medium-sized	NA	CASSQVQGSGNTIYF	TGCGCCAGCAGCCAAGTGCAGGGGTCTGGAAACACCATATATTTT
TRBV4-1	TRBJ2-7	NA	NA	CASSRTADEQYF	TGCGCCAGCAGCAGGACAGCAGACGAGCAGTACTTC
TRBV19	TRBJ1-5	NA	TRBD1	CASSPTGGAGQPQHF	TGTGCCAGTAGTCCTACAGGGGGCGCGGGGCAGCCCCAGCATTTT
TRBV5-1	TRBJ2-7	NA	NA	CASSNTQGGEQYF	TGCGCCAGCAGTAACACTCAGGGGGGCGAGCAGTACTTC
TRBV18	TRBJ2-6	NA	NA	CASSDRNSGANVLTF	TGTGCCAGCTCAGACAGGAATTCTGGGGCCAACGTCCTGACTTTC
TRBV7-8	TRBJ1-1	NA	NA	CASSRQSATEAFF	TGTGCCAGCAGCCGACAAAGCGCCACTGAAGCTTTCTTT
TRBV7-2	TRBJ1-4	NA	NA	CASSRRRDEKLFF	TGTGCCAGCAGCCGTCGGAGGGACGAAAAACTGTTTTTT